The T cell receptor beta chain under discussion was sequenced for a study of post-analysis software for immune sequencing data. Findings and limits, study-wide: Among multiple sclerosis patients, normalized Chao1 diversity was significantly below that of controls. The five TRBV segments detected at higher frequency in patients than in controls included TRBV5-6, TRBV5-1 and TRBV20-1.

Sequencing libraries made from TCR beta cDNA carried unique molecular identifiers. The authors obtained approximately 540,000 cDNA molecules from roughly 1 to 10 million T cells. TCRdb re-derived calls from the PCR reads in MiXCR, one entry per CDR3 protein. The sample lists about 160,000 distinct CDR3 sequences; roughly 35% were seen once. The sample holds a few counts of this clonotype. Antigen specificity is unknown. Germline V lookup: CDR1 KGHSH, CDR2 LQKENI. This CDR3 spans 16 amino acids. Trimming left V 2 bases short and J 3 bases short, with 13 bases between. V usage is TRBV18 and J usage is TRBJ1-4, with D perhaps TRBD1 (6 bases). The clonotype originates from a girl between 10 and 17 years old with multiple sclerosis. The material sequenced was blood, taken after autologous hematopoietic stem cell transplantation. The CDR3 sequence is CASSPSSTGSNEKLFF. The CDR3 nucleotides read TGTGCCAGCTCACCAAGCTCGACAGGCTCTAATGAAAAACTGTTTTTT.